This TCR beta chain was obtained from a study of blood T cell repertoires in COVID-19. Overall study context: COVID-19 samples, acute and convalescent, were from the United States, Italy and Spain. Sources were T cells, B-cell-depleted T cells, or PBMCs; the material itself was cDNA or gDNA.

Per the study methods: Reference gene primer amplification yielded estimated nucleated cell counts. Profiling relied on immunoSEQ multiplex PCR, and the TCRdb table lists in-frame clones only, not all of them. V and J calls plus clone size are reproduced from that table; the DNA served to infer D and trimming. The table includes fewer than 50,000 clones, approximately 80% detected once. The germline V gene encodes CDR1 SNHLY and CDR2 FYNNEI. The CDR3 is 20 residues long. V shed 2 bases and J 0 bases; nucleotides not matched to a gene: 15. The receptor was isolated from a man in his 70s with acute or convalescent COVID-19. The rearrangement links TRBV2 to TRBJ2-3; TRBD2 matches 9 bases. The sample taken for sequencing was peripheral blood. The CDR3 spells CASSEMDSGGPYSSTDTQYF. CDR3 coding DNA: TGTGCCAGCAGTGAAATGGATAGCGGGGGACCTTACTCTAGCACAGATACGCAGTATTTT.